A selection of T cell receptor beta chains follows, all from one sample in a study of T cell responses to AZD1222 COVID-19 vaccine. Clones were sequenced by immunoSEQ multiplex PCR, and TCRdb holds only the in-frame ones, with some missing. Of roughly 150,000 clones listed, around 91% are singletons. The specimen was peripheral blood, collected on day 0 of AZD1222 vaccination. The receptor source for this set is an adult in good health. CDR3s include the opening cysteine and the closing phenylalanine or tryptophan.

V: TRBV5-6; length: 15; J: TRBJ1-4; CDR3: CASSYGWPPNEKLFF
V: TRBV5-1; length: 13; J: TRBJ2-3; CDR3: CASSPENTDTQYF
V: TRBV27; length: 14; J: TRBJ2-1; CDR3: CASSPGQGALEQFF
V: TRBV10-3; length: 17; J: TRBJ2-1; CDR3: CAISDRTSGAAYNEQFF
V: TRBV28; length: 12; J: TRBJ2-7; CDR3: CASSLLGSEQYF
V: TRBV6-2/TRBV6-3; length: 12; J: TRBJ1-2; CDR3: CASSLGRNSYTF
V: TRBV2; length: 12; J: TRBJ2-5; CDR3: CASSASAETQYF
V: TRBV20-1; length: 12; J: TRBJ2-5; CDR3: CSASWSQETQYF
V: TRBV12-2; length: 18; J: TRBJ2-5; CDR3: CASRLELAGGRRGETQYF
V: TRBV27; length: 13; J: TRBJ1-1; CDR3: CASSLINRDEAFF
V: TRBV7-3; length: 15; J: TRBJ2-2; CDR3: CASSPGTVYTGELFF
V: TRBV6-5; length: 15; J: TRBJ1-6; CDR3: CASRPSGQSHSPLHF
V: TRBV19; length: 14; J: TRBJ1-2; CDR3: CASSISSGVYGYTF
V: TRBV10-1; length: 9; J: TRBJ2-1; CDR3: CASSGEQFF
V: TRBV7-2; length: 16; J: TRBJ1-2; CDR3: CASSSGPGQGASGYTF
V: TRBV19; length: 13; J: TRBJ1-1; CDR3: CASSLGSNTEAFF
V: TRBV6-6; length: 15; J: TRBJ1-4; CDR3: CASRSGQSSNEKLFF
V: TRBV7-2; length: 15; J: TRBJ1-6; CDR3: CASSFDRAGGSPLHF
V: TRBV28; length: 15; J: TRBJ1-4; CDR3: CASSLVGTEREKLFF
V: TRBV28; length: 18; J: TRBJ2-1; CDR3: CASSPPWTSFDRYNEQFF
V: TRBV7-9; length: 18; J: TRBJ2-3; CDR3: CASSLQVRTSGSTDTQYF
V: TRBV6-5; length: 16; J: TRBJ2-2; CDR3: CASSYSWTSGAGELFF
V: TRBV5-6; length: 16; J: TRBJ2-5; CDR3: CASSWEPGVFAETQYF
V: TRBV28; length: 14; J: TRBJ1-6; CDR3: CASIAGQPNSPLHF
V: TRBV4-3; length: 15; J: TRBJ1-4; CDR3: CASSPLGGAGEKLFF
V: TRBV28; length: 12; J: TRBJ1-3; CDR3: CASLNSGNTIYF
V: TRBV7-3; length: 18; J: TRBJ2-2; CDR3: CASSPLGQTSLGPGELFF
V: TRBV19; length: 13; J: TRBJ2-5; CDR3: CASSISIQETQYF
V: TRBV25-1; length: 13; J: TRBJ1-1; CDR3: CASSEWGTGEAFF
V: TRBV6-2/TRBV6-3; length: 15; J: TRBJ2-1; CDR3: CASSYDRADYNEQFF
V: TRBV6-5; length: 12; J: TRBJ1-2; CDR3: CASKAANYGYTF
V: TRBV6-6; length: 14; J: TRBJ1-5; CDR3: CASSYGGQGQPQHF
V: TRBV24-1; length: 14; J: TRBJ2-2; CDR3: CATSDNRVTGELFF
V: TRBV7-2; length: 13; J: TRBJ2-3; CDR3: CASSVVLRDTQYF
V: TRBV5-8; length: 13; J: TRBJ2-2; CDR3: CASSLWRAGELFF
V: TRBV28; length: 13; J: TRBJ1-4; CDR3: CASSPYQTEKLFF
V: TRBV5-8; length: 13; J: TRBJ1-2; CDR3: CASSLIRKEGYTF
V: TRBV5-4; length: 14; J: TRBJ1-2; CDR3: CASSLGSSNYGYTF
V: TRBV5-1; length: 16; J: TRBJ1-3; CDR3: CASSFAGLGSGNTIYF
V: TRBV7-8; length: 15; J: TRBJ1-1; CDR3: CASSLRRERVTEAFF